This is a list of T cell receptor beta chains from one sample in a study of T cells after yellow fever vaccination. TCRdb independently ran MiXCR on the 5' RACE reads; one entry per CDR3 protein. This table holds 610,000 or so distinct CDR3 sequences, 9% to 15% found once. The sequencing here drew on PBMCs, taken on the day of the yellow fever booster vaccination. The receptors stem from a man aged 25-45 years who received the YFV17D yellow fever vaccine. Each CDR3 is given with its conserved first and last residue. Fields, in order: J gene, V gene, clone size, D gene, CDR3 DNA, CDR3 protein. The D gene is left open where the match is weak. Not every row has a clone size; where given, it reads once, few, many or a size class.

TRBJ2-1	TRBV20-1	-	-	TGCAGTGCTAGACGGTTTGGCCAGCGAAACCCTAATGAGCAGTTCTTC	CSARRFGQRNPNEQFF
TRBJ2-1	TRBV24-1	-	-	TGTGCCACCAGTGACCAGAGCTCCTACAATGAGCAGTTCTTC	CATSDQSSYNEQFF
TRBJ2-4	TRBV7-2	many	-	TGTGCCAGCAGCTTAGGGACAGCCAAAAACATTCAGTACTTC	CASSLGTAKNIQYF
TRBJ2-2	TRBV3-1	few	-	TGTGCCAGCAGCTCAGGAGCCTCCGGGGAGCTGTTTTTT	CASSSGASGELFF
TRBJ2-1	TRBV5-1	few	-	TGCGCCAGCAGCTTCCCGGCCGACGCGCCTGATGAGCAGTTCTTC	CASSFPADAPDEQFF
TRBJ2-4	TRBV19	few	-	TGTGCCAGTAGTCCCTCGTGGGGCGTCAAAAACATTCAGTACTTC	CASSPSWGVKNIQYF
TRBJ2-3	TRBV20-1	-	TRBD2	TGCAGTCGGACGGGAGGGCGGGGGACAGATACGCAGTATTTT	CSRTGGRGTDTQYF
TRBJ2-1	TRBV20-1	-	-	TGCAGTGCTAGAGATCAGGACATCTCCTACAATGAGCAGTTCTTC	CSARDQDISYNEQFF
TRBJ2-7	TRBV7-2	-	-	TGTGCCAGCAGCTTTTCGGGAGCTTTCACCGAGCAGTACTTC	CASSFSGAFTEQYF
TRBJ2-7	TRBV6-2/TRBV6-3	few	TRBD2	TGTGCCAGCAGTTCCCCGGGACTAGCGGGGGTTCCCCCCTACGAGCAGTACTTC	CASSSPGLAGVPPYEQYF
TRBJ1-5	TRBV12-3/TRBV12-4	-	-	TGTGCCAGCAGTTTCGGGCGGACTGGTGGGAAGTACCAGCATTTT	CASSFGRTGGKYQHF
TRBJ2-2	TRBV28	few	-	TGTGCCAGCAGTACTCTAAACACCGGGGAGCTGTTTTTT	CASSTLNTGELFF
TRBJ2-7	TRBV6-2/TRBV6-3	few	-	TGTGCCAGCAGTCCCGCTTACTTGGAGCAGTACTTC	CASSPAYLEQYF
TRBJ2-7	TRBV5-1	-	TRBD2	TGCGCCAGCAGCGGCTCCGCCCTGACTAGCGGGAGTACGTCCTACGAGCAGTACTTC	CASSGSALTSGSTSYEQYF
TRBJ2-3	TRBV6-6	-	-	TGTGCCAGCACCTCGACCCATACGCAGTATTTT	CASTSTHTQYF
TRBJ2-7	TRBV4-2	few	-	TGTGCCAGCAGCCAAGCCCGCTCCTACGAGCAGTACTTC	CASSQARSYEQYF
TRBJ2-4	TRBV7-2	few	TRBD1	TGTGCCAGCAGCTCAGGGGGCGCTGGCAAAAACATTCAGTACTTC	CASSSGGAGKNIQYF
TRBJ2-5	TRBV5-1	many	TRBD1	TGCGCCAGCAGCTTGGGGGGCCCAGGGGGCGGAGAGACCCAGTACTTC	CASSLGGPGGGETQYF
TRBJ2-7	TRBV29-1	few	-	TGCAGCGTCCTTCAACAGCAGTACTTC	CSVLQQQYF
TRBJ2-7	TRBV20-1	few	TRBD2	TGCAGTGCCATAGCGGGTGTATACTACGAGCAGTACTTC	CSAIAGVYYEQYF
TRBJ2-5	TRBV27	-	TRBD2	TGTGCCAGCAGTTCACGAGAAGGACTAGCGGGTCTCCAAGAGACCCAGTACTTC	CASSSREGLAGLQETQYF
TRBJ2-1	TRBV28	-	TRBD2	TGTGCCAGCTGCCCTGCCCCCGGGACTAGCGGGAATTACTGTGAGCAGTTCTTC	CASCPAPGTSGNYCEQFF
TRBJ2-3	TRBV28	few	TRBD1	TGTGCCAGCAGTTCCACAGGGGGAGCTACCACAGATACGCAGTATTTT	CASSSTGGATTDTQYF
TRBJ2-6	TRBV27	-	-	TGTGCCAGCAGAAAGACGGGGAGTGTCGGGGCCAACGTCCTGACTTTC	CASRKTGSVGANVLTF
TRBJ2-1	TRBV7-2	-	-	TGTGCCAGCAGCTTAGCGAACACGATTAGCTCCTACAATGAGCAGTTCTTC	CASSLANTISSYNEQFF
TRBJ1-2	TRBV12-3/TRBV12-4	-	-	TGTGCCAGCAGTTTCGGGGTTGACTATGGCTACACCTTC	CASSFGVDYGYTF
TRBJ2-3	TRBV13	-	-	TGTGCCAGCAGCCACTCATCAGATACGCAGTATTTT	CASSHSSDTQYF
TRBJ2-7	TRBV29-1	-	-	TGCAGCGTCCACAGCTCCTACGAGCAGTACTTC	CSVHSSYEQYF
TRBJ2-1	TRBV7-9	few	-	TGTGCCAGCAGCTTAGTCGGCCTAGGTGAGCAGTTCTTC	CASSLVGLGEQFF
TRBJ2-5	TRBV20-1	-	-	TGCAGTGCTAGCGTGCAAGAGACCCAGTACTTC	CSASVQETQYF
TRBJ2-3	TRBV7-2	-	-	TGTGCCAGCAGCTTTTTTAGGGATACGCAGTATTTT	CASSFFRDTQYF
TRBJ2-7	TRBV29-1	-	-	TGCAGCGCTCTCCTGGGTCAAGAGACCGAGCAGTACTTC	CSALLGQETEQYF